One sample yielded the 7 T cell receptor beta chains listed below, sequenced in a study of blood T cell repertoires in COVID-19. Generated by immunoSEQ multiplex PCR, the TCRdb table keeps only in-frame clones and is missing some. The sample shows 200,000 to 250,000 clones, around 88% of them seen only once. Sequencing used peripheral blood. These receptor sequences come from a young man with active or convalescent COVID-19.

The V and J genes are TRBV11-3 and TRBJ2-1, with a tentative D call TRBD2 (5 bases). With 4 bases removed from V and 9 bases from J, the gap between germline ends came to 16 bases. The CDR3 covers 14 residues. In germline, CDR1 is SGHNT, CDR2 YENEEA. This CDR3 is CASSSLHTSTEQFF. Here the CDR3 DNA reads TGTGCCAGCAGCTCCCTTCACACTAGTACTGAGCAGTTCTTC.

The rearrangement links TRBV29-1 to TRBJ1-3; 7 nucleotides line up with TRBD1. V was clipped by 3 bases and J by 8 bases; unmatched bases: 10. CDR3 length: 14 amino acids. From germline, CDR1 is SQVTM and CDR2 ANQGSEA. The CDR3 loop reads CSVELRGRSDTIYF. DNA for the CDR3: TGCAGCGTTGAGCTTAGGGGGCGCTCGGACACCATATATTTT.

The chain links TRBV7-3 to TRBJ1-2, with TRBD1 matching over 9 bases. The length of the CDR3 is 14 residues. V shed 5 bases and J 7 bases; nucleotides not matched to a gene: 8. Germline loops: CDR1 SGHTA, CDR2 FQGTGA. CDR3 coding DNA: TGTGCCAGCAGCCGTGAAGAGGACAGGGGTGGCTACACCTTC. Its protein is CASSREEDRGGYTF.

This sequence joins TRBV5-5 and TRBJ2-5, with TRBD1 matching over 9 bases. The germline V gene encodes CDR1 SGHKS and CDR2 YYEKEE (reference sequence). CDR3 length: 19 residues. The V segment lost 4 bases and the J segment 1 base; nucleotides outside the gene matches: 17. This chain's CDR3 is CASSTPGTGFNHAQETQYF. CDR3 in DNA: TGTGCCAGCAGCACACCCGGGACAGGGTTTAATCATGCCCAAGAGACCCAGTACTTC.

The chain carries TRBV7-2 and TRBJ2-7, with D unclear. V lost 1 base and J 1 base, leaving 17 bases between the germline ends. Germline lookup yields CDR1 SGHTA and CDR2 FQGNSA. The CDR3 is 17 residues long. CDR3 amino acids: CASSLDRPVISSYEQYF. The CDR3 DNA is TGTGCCAGCAGCTTAGACCGTCCGGTGATATCGTCCTACGAGCAGTACTTC.

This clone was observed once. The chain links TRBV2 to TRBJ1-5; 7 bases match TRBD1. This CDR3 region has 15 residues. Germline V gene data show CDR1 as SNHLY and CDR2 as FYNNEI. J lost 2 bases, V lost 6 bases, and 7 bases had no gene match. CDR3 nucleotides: TGTGCCAGCAGGACAGGGTTCGGAGGCAATCAGCCCCAGCATTTT. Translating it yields CASRTGFGGNQPQHF.

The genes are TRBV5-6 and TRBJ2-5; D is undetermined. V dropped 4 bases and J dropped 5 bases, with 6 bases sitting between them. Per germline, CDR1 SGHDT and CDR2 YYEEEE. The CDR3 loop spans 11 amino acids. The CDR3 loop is CASSLKETQYF. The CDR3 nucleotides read TGTGCCAGCAGCCTAAAGGAGACCCAGTACTTC. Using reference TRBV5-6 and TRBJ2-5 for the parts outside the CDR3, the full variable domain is DAGVTQSPTHLIKTRGQQVTLRCSPKSGHDTVSWYQQALGQGPQFIFQYYEEEERQRGNFPDRFSGHQFPNYSSELNVNALLLGDSALYLCASSLKETQYFGPGTRLLVL.